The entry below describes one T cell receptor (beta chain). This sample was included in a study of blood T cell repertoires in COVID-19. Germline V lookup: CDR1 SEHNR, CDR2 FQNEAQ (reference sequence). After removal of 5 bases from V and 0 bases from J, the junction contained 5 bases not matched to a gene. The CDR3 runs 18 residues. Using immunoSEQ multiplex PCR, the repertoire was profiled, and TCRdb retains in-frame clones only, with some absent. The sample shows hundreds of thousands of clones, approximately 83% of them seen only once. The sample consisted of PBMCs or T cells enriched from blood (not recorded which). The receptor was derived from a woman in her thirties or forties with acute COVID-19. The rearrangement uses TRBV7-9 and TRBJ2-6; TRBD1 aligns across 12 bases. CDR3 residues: CASSQGTGGLSGANVLTF. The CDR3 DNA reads TGTGCCAGCAGCCAAGGGACAGGGGGCCTCTCTGGGGCCAACGTCCTGACTTTC. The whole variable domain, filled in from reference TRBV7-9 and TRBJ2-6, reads DTGVSQNPRHKITKRGQNVTFRCDPISEHNRLYWYRQTLGQGPEFLTYFQNEAQLEKSRLLSDRFSAERPKGSFSTLEIQRTEQGDSAMYLCASSQGTGGLSGANVLTFGAGSRLTVL.